A selection of T cell receptor beta chains follows, all from one sample in a study of T cell changes during pregnancy in multiple sclerosis. The method was immunoSEQ multiplex PCR; TCRdb's version includes in-frame clones alone and lacks a portion of them. The repertoire includes tens of thousands of clones, 80% to 95% of them detected once, and 0.35% to 0.45% sits in the top ten. Here the sequenced sample was CD4+ T cells from peripheral blood mononuclear cells, taken in the third trimester of pregnancy. The receptors were sampled from a female donor in good health, enrolled as a control in a pregnancy study. Each CDR3 is given with its conserved first and last residue. A D gene is named only where the DNA matches it firmly. Not all rows give a size; the values are once, few, many and, for expanded clones, a class.

V gene: TRBV14; J gene: TRBJ2-5; clone size: -; D gene: -; CDR3 DNA: TGTGCCAGCAGCCGTACCACGGGACTGACGGAGACCCAGTACTTC; CDR3 protein: CASSRTTGLTETQYF
V gene: TRBV5-5; J gene: TRBJ1-2; clone size: -; D gene: -; CDR3 DNA: TGTGCCAGCAGCTCCCGGGACACTAAGTCCTTTGGGAGCTATGGCTACACCTTC; CDR3 protein: CASSSRDTKSFGSYGYTF
V gene: TRBV5-1; J gene: TRBJ2-2; clone size: -; D gene: -; CDR3 DNA: TGCGCCAGCAGCTTATTGAAGGGGCTTGACACCGGGGAGCTGTTTTTT; CDR3 protein: CASSLLKGLDTGELFF
V gene: TRBV15; J gene: TRBJ2-7; clone size: -; D gene: TRBD1; CDR3 DNA: TGTGCCACCAGCAGCCGGGACAGGCCCTACGAGCAGTACTTC; CDR3 protein: CATSSRDRPYEQYF
V gene: TRBV7-2; J gene: TRBJ2-1; clone size: -; D gene: TRBD2; CDR3 DNA: TGTGCCAGCAGCCCGAGACTAGCGGGGGCCTACAATGAGCAGTTCTTC; CDR3 protein: CASSPRLAGAYNEQFF
V gene: TRBV15; J gene: TRBJ1-2; clone size: once; D gene: -; CDR3 DNA: TGTGCCACCAGCAGGAGGGAGTTAGCTAACTATGGCTACACCTTC; CDR3 protein: CATSRRELANYGYTF
V gene: TRBV6-6; J gene: TRBJ1-3; clone size: -; D gene: -; CDR3 DNA: TGTGCCAGCACCAAAAGCCAGGGGAGAAACACCATATATTTT; CDR3 protein: CASTKSQGRNTIYF
V gene: TRBV6-5; J gene: TRBJ1-2; clone size: once; D gene: -; CDR3 DNA: TGTGCCAGCAGTACTGAAAGGGGAAGGATAAATGGCTACACCTTC; CDR3 protein: CASSTERGRINGYTF
V gene: TRBV7-9; J gene: TRBJ1-4; clone size: -; D gene: TRBD1; CDR3 DNA: TGTGCCAGCAGCTTAGAAGTATTGGGACAGGGAAATGAAAAACTGTTTTTT; CDR3 protein: CASSLEVLGQGNEKLFF
V gene: TRBV5-6; J gene: TRBJ2-7; clone size: -; D gene: TRBD1; CDR3 DNA: TGTGCCAGCAGGTCCACAGGGGGCGCGGGTATGGCCTACGAGCAGTACTTC; CDR3 protein: CASRSTGGAGMAYEQYF
V gene: TRBV28; J gene: TRBJ1-6; clone size: -; D gene: -; CDR3 DNA: TGTGCCAGCATTCGTGAACGGGGTTCACCCCTCCACTTT; CDR3 protein: CASIRERGSPLHF
V gene: TRBV4-2; J gene: TRBJ2-1; clone size: once; D gene: TRBD2; CDR3 DNA: TGTGCCAGCAGCCAAGTGTCGGGGGGGCTATACAATGAGCAGTTCTTC; CDR3 protein: CASSQVSGGLYNEQFF
V gene: TRBV10-3; J gene: TRBJ2-3; clone size: -; D gene: -; CDR3 DNA: TGTGCCATCAGTTCCACTCAGGGCACAGATACGCAGTATTTT; CDR3 protein: CAISSTQGTDTQYF
V gene: TRBV10-2; J gene: TRBJ2-6; clone size: once; D gene: TRBD1; CDR3 DNA: TGCGCCAGCAGGACAGGGCTCAACTCTGGGGCCAACGTCCTGACTTTC; CDR3 protein: CASRTGLNSGANVLTF
V gene: TRBV28; J gene: TRBJ2-2; clone size: -; D gene: -; CDR3 DNA: TGTGCCATCCGGGGTTCGAACACCGGGGAGCTGTTTTTT; CDR3 protein: CAIRGSNTGELFF
V gene: TRBV2; J gene: TRBJ2-1; clone size: few; D gene: -; CDR3 DNA: TGTGCCAGCCAACCATCCGCCGGGTTTTACAATGAGCAGTTCTTC; CDR3 protein: CASQPSAGFYNEQFF
V gene: TRBV30; J gene: TRBJ1-1; clone size: -; D gene: -; CDR3 DNA: TGTGCCTGGAAACAGGGATCCCAGAACACTGAAGCTTTCTTT; CDR3 protein: CAWKQGSQNTEAFF
V gene: TRBV29-1; J gene: TRBJ1-2; clone size: -; D gene: -; CDR3 DNA: TGCAGCGTCCTGGGGCCTAACTATGGCTACACCTTC; CDR3 protein: CSVLGPNYGYTF
V gene: TRBV28; J gene: TRBJ1-3; clone size: -; D gene: -; CDR3 DNA: TGTGCCAGCAGCGTCCACACCGAACGAAACACCATATATTTT; CDR3 protein: CASSVHTERNTIYF
V gene: TRBV7-9; J gene: TRBJ2-7; clone size: -; D gene: TRBD1; CDR3 DNA: TGTGCCAGCAGCTCATGGGGACAGTCAGCATTGGTTATCTCCTACGAGCAGTACTTC; CDR3 protein: CASSSWGQSALVISYEQYF
V gene: TRBV7-2; J gene: TRBJ2-7; clone size: -; D gene: -; CDR3 DNA: TGTGCCAGCAGCTTACAAGCGGCAGGCTCCTACGAGCAGTACTTC; CDR3 protein: CASSLQAAGSYEQYF
V gene: TRBV27; J gene: TRBJ1-6; clone size: -; D gene: TRBD1; CDR3 DNA: TGTGCCAGCAGTTCCCCTCAGGGGGAACGGAATTCACCCCTCCACTTT; CDR3 protein: CASSSPQGERNSPLHF
V gene: TRBV11-2; J gene: TRBJ2-7; clone size: -; D gene: -; CDR3 DNA: TGTGCCAGCAGCTCCCTGGGCTACCCATTC; CDR3 protein: CASSSLGYPF
V gene: TRBV7-2; J gene: TRBJ1-5; clone size: -; D gene: TRBD1; CDR3 DNA: TGTGCCAGCAGCGAAGACAGGGGGCCTCAGCCCCAGCATTTT; CDR3 protein: CASSEDRGPQPQHF
V gene: TRBV6-6; J gene: TRBJ1-2; clone size: -; D gene: -; CDR3 DNA: TGTGCCAGCAGTTCCCCCCGCAGGAGGGATGGCTACACCTTC; CDR3 protein: CASSSPRRRDGYTF
V gene: TRBV7-8; J gene: TRBJ2-2; clone size: -; D gene: TRBD2; CDR3 DNA: TGTGCCAGCAGAAAACCCCTAGCGGGGGGCGGCACCGGGGAGCTGTTTTTT; CDR3 protein: CASRKPLAGGGTGELFF
V gene: TRBV7-3; J gene: TRBJ2-1; clone size: -; D gene: TRBD2; CDR3 DNA: TGTGCCAGCAGCTTAATCGGGACTAGCGGGGGGTACAATGAGCAGTTCTTC; CDR3 protein: CASSLIGTSGGYNEQFF
V gene: TRBV4-1; J gene: TRBJ2-1; clone size: -; D gene: TRBD2; CDR3 DNA: TGCGCCAGCGGGGAGGGGCTAGCGGGCCGACTGGAGCAGTTCTTC; CDR3 protein: CASGEGLAGRLEQFF
V gene: TRBV7-2; J gene: TRBJ1-5; clone size: -; D gene: -; CDR3 DNA: TGTGCCAGCAGCTTAGACGGACAGCTTAATCAGCCCCAGCATTTT; CDR3 protein: CASSLDGQLNQPQHF
V gene: TRBV28; J gene: TRBJ2-1; clone size: -; D gene: -; CDR3 DNA: TGTGCCAGCAGTTCCCGACAGATTAACTCCTACAATGAGCAGTTCTTC; CDR3 protein: CASSSRQINSYNEQFF
V gene: TRBV10-3; J gene: TRBJ1-6; clone size: -; D gene: -; CDR3 DNA: TGTGCCGTAAGTGGGGGGGGCAAAAATTCACCCCTCCACTTT; CDR3 protein: CAVSGGGKNSPLHF
V gene: TRBV10-3; J gene: TRBJ1-1; clone size: -; D gene: -; CDR3 DNA: TGTGCCATCAGCGCTTCGGCAGGTTTTATGAGGGTCACTGAAGCTTTCTTT; CDR3 protein: CAISASAGFMRVTEAFF
V gene: TRBV28; J gene: TRBJ1-5; clone size: -; D gene: -; CDR3 DNA: TGTGCCAGCAAGGGGGGGATAGGGTCTGGTCTGCGGCCCCAGCATTTT; CDR3 protein: CASKGGIGSGLRPQHF
V gene: TRBV7-6; J gene: TRBJ2-5; clone size: -; D gene: -; CDR3 DNA: TGTGCCAGCAGCCGACTACAAGAGACCCAGTACTTC; CDR3 protein: CASSRLQETQYF
V gene: TRBV4-3; J gene: TRBJ2-1; clone size: -; D gene: TRBD1; CDR3 DNA: TGCGCCAGCAGCCAACTGGACAGGGACAATGAGCAGTTCTTC; CDR3 protein: CASSQLDRDNEQFF
V gene: TRBV4-1; J gene: TRBJ1-2; clone size: -; D gene: -; CDR3 DNA: TGCGCCAGCAGCAGCCCCGCGGGTGGGGATTATGGCTACACCTTC; CDR3 protein: CASSSPAGGDYGYTF
V gene: TRBV14; J gene: TRBJ1-6; clone size: -; D gene: -; CDR3 DNA: TGTGCCAGCAGCCAAGTTCAGGGATTGAGATCACCCCTCCACTTT; CDR3 protein: CASSQVQGLRSPLHF
V gene: TRBV27; J gene: TRBJ2-2; clone size: once; D gene: TRBD1; CDR3 DNA: TGTGCCAGCAGTTTTGGGGGACAGGTGAAGACCGGGGAGCTGTTTTTT; CDR3 protein: CASSFGGQVKTGELFF
V gene: TRBV7-2; J gene: TRBJ1-2; clone size: -; D gene: TRBD1; CDR3 DNA: TGTGCCAGCAGCTCGGGACAGGGGGCTTGGTATGGCTACACCTTC; CDR3 protein: CASSSGQGAWYGYTF
V gene: TRBV5-4; J gene: TRBJ1-1; clone size: -; D gene: -; CDR3 DNA: TGTGCCAGCAGTCCTGGCTTAGGGGGTTGGAACACTGAAGCTTTCTTT; CDR3 protein: CASSPGLGGWNTEAFF
V gene: TRBV5-4; J gene: TRBJ2-1; clone size: once; D gene: -; CDR3 DNA: TGTGCCAGCAGCTTGGTCGGGAGCCCGAACAATGAGCAGTTCTTC; CDR3 protein: CASSLVGSPNNEQFF
V gene: TRBV18; J gene: TRBJ2-1; clone size: -; D gene: TRBD1; CDR3 DNA: TGTGCCAGCTCACCAAATAGGGGAACAGGGGAGTTCTTC; CDR3 protein: CASSPNRGTGEFF
V gene: TRBV2; J gene: TRBJ2-5; clone size: -; D gene: -; CDR3 DNA: TGTGCCAGCGCAGGGAACAGGGTGCAAGAGACCCAGTACTTC; CDR3 protein: CASAGNRVQETQYF
V gene: TRBV28; J gene: TRBJ1-1; clone size: -; D gene: -; CDR3 DNA: TGTGCCAGCAGTTTCGGGGGGGGCAAAGGGAACACTGAAGCTTTCTTT; CDR3 protein: CASSFGGGKGNTEAFF
V gene: TRBV19; J gene: TRBJ1-2; clone size: -; D gene: TRBD1; CDR3 DNA: TGTGCCAGTAGCACCCCGGGACAGAACTATGGCTACACCTTC; CDR3 protein: CASSTPGQNYGYTF
V gene: TRBV5-1; J gene: TRBJ1-4; clone size: once; D gene: TRBD1; CDR3 DNA: TGCGCCAGCGCTGGGGGGACAGGGTATGAAAAACTGTTTTTT; CDR3 protein: CASAGGTGYEKLFF
V gene: TRBV18; J gene: TRBJ1-5; clone size: -; D gene: TRBD1; CDR3 DNA: TGTGCCAGCTCACCATCCGGGGACAGGAGCCAGCCCCAGCATTTT; CDR3 protein: CASSPSGDRSQPQHF